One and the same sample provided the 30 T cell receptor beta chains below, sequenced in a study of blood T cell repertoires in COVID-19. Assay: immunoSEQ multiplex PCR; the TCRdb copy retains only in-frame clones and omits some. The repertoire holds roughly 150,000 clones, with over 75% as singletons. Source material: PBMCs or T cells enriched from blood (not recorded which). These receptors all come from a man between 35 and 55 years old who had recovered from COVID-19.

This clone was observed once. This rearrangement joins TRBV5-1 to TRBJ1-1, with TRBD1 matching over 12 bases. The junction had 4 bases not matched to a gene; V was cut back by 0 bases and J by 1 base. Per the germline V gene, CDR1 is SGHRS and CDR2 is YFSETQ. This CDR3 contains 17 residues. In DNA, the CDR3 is TGCGCCAGCAGCTTGGAGGGACAGGGGGCCGGGAACACTGAAGCTTTCTTT. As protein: CASSLEGQGAGNTEAFF.

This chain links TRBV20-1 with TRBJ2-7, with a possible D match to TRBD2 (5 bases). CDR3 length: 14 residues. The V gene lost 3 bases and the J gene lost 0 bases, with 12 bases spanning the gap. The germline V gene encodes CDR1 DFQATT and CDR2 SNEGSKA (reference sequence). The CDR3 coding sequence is TGCAGTGCTAGTTTCGTGGCGGGCTCCTACGAGCAGTACTTC. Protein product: CSASFVAGSYEQYF.

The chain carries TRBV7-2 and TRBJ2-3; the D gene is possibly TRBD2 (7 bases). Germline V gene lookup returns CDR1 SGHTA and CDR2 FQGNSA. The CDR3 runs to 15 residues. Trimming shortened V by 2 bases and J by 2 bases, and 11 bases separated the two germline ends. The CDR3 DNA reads TGTGCCAGCAGCTTAAGGGGGGGTATCACAGATACGCAGTATTTT. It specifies CASSLRGGITDTQYF.

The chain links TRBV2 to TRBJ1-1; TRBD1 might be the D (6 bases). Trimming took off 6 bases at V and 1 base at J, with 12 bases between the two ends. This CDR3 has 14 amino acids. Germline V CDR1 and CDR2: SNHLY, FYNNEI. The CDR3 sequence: CASRKGHSNTEAFF. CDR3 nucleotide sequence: TGTGCCAGCAGGAAGGGACATTCGAACACTGAAGCTTTCTTT. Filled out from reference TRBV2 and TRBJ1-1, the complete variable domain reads EPEVTQTPSHQVTQMGQEVILRCVPISNHLYFYWYRQILGQKVEFLVSFYNNEISEKSEIFDDQFSVERPDGSNFTLKIRSTKLEDSAMYFCASRKGHSNTEAFFGQGTRLTVV.

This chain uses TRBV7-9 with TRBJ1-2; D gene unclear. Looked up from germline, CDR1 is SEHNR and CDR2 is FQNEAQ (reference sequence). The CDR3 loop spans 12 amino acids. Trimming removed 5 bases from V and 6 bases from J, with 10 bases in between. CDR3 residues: CASSLTLHGYTF. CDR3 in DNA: TGTGCCAGCAGCCTAACTCTGCATGGCTACACCTTC.

CDR3 sequence reads: CASSPRGAGRDEQFF. DNA for the CDR3: TGTGCCAGCAGCCCCCGGGGGGCAGGGCGAGATGAGCAGTTCTTC. V gene TRBV7-3 combines with J gene TRBJ2-1, with D possibly matching TRBD2 (7 bases). V was clipped by 5 bases and J by 8 bases, with 19 bases between them. Germline CDR1 and CDR2: SGHTA and FQGTGA. The CDR3 totals 15 residues. Filled out from reference TRBV7-3 and TRBJ2-1, the complete variable domain reads GAGVSQTPSNKVTEKGKYVELRCDPISGHTALYWYRQSLGQGPEFLIYFQGTGAADDSGLPNDRFFAVRPEGSVSTLKIQRTERGDSAVYLCASSPRGAGRDEQFFGPGTRLTVL.

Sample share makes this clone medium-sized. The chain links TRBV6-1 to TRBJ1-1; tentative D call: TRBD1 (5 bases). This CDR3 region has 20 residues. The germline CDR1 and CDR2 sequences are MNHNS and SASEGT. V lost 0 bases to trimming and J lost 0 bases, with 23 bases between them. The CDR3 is CASSEARENRRGVMNTEAFF. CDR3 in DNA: TGTGCCAGCAGTGAAGCGAGGGAGAACCGGAGGGGAGTGATGAACACTGAAGCTTTCTTT.

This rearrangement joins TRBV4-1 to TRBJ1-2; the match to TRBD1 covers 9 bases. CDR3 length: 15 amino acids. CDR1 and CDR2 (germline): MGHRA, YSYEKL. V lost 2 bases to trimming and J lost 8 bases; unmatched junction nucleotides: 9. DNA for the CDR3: TGCGCCAGCAGCCAACGACCGGGACAGGGTGGCGGCTACACCTTC. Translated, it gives CASSQRPGQGGGYTF.

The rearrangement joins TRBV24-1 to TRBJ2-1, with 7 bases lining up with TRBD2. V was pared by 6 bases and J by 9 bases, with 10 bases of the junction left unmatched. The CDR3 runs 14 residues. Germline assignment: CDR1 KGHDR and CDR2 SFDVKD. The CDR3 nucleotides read TGTGCCACCAGTACTACGGGGGGTGTGGTTGAGCAGTTCTTC. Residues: CATSTTGGVVEQFF.

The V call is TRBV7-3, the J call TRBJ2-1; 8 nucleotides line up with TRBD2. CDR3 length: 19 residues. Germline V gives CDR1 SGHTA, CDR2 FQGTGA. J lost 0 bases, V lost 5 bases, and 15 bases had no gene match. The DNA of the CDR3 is TGTGCCAGCAGCCCCCGCGGAGCGGGGGCCATAAGCTCCTACAATGAGCAGTTCTTC. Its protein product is CASSPRGAGAISSYNEQFF.

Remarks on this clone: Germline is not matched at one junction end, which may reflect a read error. CDR3: CASSLVSGVVLAGTEF. In DNA, the CDR3 is TGCGCCAGCAGCTTGGTCTCGGGGGTTGTACTAGCGGGGACCGAATTT. The chain uses TRBV5-1 and TRBJ2-3; TRBD2 matches 10 bases. CDR3 length: 16 amino acids. The germline V gene has CDR1 SGHRS and CDR2 YFSETQ.

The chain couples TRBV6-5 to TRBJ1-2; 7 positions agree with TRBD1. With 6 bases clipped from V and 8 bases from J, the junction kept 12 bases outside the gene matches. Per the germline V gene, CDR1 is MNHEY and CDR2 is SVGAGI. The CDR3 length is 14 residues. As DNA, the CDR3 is TGTGCCAGCAGCCCCGAACAGGGGATGGGCGGCTACACCTTC. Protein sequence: CASSPEQGMGGYTF.

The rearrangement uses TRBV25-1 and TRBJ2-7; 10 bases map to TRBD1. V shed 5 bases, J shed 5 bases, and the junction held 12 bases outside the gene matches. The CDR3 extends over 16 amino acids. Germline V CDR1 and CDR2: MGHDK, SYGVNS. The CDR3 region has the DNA TGTGCCAGCAGTACGGGCCGGGACAGGGGTATCAACGAGCAGTACGTC. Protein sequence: CASSTGRDRGINEQYV.

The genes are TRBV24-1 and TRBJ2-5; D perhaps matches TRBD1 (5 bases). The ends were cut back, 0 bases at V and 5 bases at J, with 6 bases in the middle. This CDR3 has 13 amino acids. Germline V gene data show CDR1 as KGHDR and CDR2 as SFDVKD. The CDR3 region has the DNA TGTGCCACCAGTGATTTGCGACAGGAGACCCAGTACTTC. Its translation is CATSDLRQETQYF.

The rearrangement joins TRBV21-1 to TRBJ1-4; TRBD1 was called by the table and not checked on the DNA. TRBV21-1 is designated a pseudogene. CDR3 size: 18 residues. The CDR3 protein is CASSKAIYMGQKGEKLFF. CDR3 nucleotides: TGTGCCAGCAGCAAAGCTATCTACATGGGACAAAAAGGTGAAAAACTGTTTTTT.

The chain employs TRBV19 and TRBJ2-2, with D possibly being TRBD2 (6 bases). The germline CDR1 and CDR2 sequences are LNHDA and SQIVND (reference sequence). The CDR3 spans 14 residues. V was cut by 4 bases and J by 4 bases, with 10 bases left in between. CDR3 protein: CASSRGEITGELFF. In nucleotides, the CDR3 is TGTGCCAGTAGTAGGGGGGAGATCACCGGGGAGCTGTTTTTT.

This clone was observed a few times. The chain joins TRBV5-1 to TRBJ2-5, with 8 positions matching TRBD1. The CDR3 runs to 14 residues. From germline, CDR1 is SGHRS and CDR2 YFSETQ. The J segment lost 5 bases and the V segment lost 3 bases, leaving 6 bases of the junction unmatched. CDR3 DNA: TGCGCCAGCAGCTCCGGACAGGGACGGGAGACCCAGTACTTC. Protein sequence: CASSSGQGRETQYF.

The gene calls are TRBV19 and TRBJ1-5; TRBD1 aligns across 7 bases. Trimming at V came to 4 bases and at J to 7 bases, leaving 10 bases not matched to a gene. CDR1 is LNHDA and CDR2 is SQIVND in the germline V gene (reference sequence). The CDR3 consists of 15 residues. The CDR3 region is CASSNPDRVRQPQHF. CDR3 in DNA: TGTGCCAGTAGTAACCCAGACAGGGTCAGGCAGCCCCAGCATTTT.

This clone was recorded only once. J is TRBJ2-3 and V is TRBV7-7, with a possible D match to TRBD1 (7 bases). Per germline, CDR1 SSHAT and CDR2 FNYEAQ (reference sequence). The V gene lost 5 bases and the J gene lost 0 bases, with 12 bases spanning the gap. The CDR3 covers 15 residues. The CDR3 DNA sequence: TGTGCCAGCAGCCGCGGGACAGCTAGCACAGATACGCAGTATTTT. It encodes CASSRGTASTDTQYF.

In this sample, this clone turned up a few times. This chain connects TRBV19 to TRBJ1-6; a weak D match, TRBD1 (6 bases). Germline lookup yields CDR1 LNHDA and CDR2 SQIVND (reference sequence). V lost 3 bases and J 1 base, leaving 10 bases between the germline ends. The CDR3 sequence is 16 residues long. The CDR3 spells CASSMSGVSYNSPLHF. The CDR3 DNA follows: TGTGCCAGTAGTATGTCAGGGGTGTCCTATAATTCACCCCTCCACTTT.

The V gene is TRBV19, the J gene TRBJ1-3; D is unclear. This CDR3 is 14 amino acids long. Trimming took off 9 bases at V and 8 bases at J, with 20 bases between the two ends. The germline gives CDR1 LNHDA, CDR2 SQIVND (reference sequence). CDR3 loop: CASGSTFSADTIYF. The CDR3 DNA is TGTGCCAGCGGATCCACCTTCTCCGCGGACACCATATATTTT.

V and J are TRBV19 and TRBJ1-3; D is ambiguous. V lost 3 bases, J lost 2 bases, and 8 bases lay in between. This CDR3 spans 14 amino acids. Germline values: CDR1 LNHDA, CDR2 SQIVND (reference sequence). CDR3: CASSIRGTGNTIYF. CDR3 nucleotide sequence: TGTGCCAGTAGTATTCGGGGTACTGGAAACACCATATATTTT. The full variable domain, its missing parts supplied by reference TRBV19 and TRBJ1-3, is DGGITQSPKYLFRKEGQNVTLSCEQNLNHDAMYWYRQDPGQGLRLIYYSQIVNDFQKGDIAEGYSVSREKKESFPLTVTSAQKNPTAFYLCASSIRGTGNTIYFGEGSWLTVV.

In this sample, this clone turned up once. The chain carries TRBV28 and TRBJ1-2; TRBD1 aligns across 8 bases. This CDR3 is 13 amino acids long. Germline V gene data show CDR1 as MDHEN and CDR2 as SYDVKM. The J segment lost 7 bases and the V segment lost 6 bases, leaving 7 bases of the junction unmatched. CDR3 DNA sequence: TGTGCCAGCAGGACAGGGGTTCAAGGTGGCTACACCTTC. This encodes CASRTGVQGGYTF.

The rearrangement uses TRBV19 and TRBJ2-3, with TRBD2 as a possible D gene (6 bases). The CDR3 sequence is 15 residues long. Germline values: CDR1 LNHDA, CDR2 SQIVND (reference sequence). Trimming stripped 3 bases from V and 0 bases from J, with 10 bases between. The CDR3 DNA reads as TGTGCCAGTAGTATCGGGGGTCCGAGCACAGATACGCAGTATTTT. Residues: CASSIGGPSTDTQYF.

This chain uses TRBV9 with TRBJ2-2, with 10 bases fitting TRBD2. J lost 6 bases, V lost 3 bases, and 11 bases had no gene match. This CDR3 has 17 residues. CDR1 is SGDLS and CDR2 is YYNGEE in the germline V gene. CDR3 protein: CASSASHTSGEAGELFF. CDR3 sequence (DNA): TGTGCCAGCAGCGCCTCCCACACTAGCGGGGAAGCCGGGGAGCTGTTTTTT.

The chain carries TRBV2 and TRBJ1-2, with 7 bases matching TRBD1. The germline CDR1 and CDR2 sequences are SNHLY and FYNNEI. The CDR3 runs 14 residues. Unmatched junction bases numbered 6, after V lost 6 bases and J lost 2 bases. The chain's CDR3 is CASRVQGHNYGYTF. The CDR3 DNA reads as TGTGCCAGCAGAGTACAGGGGCACAACTATGGCTACACCTTC.

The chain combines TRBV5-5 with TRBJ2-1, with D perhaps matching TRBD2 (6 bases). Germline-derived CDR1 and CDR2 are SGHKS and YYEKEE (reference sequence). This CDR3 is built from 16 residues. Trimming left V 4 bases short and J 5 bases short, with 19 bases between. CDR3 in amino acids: CASSLTPGLANNEQFF. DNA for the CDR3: TGTGCCAGCAGCCTTACTCCGGGACTGGCAAACAATGAGCAGTTCTTC. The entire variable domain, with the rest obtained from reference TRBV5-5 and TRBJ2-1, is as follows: DAGVTQSPTHLIKTRGQQVTLRCSPISGHKSVSWYQQVLGQGPQFIFQYYEKEERGRGNFPDRFSARQFPNYSSELNVNALLLGDSALYLCASSLTPGLANNEQFFGPGTRLTVL.

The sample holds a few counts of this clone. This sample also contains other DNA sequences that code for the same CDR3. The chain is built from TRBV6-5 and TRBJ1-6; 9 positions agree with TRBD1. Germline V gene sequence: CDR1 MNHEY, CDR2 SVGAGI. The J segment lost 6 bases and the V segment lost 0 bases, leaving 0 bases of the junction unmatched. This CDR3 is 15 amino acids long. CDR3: CASSYSQGANSPLHF. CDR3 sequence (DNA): TGTGCCAGCAGTTACTCACAGGGGGCTAATTCACCCCTCCACTTT.

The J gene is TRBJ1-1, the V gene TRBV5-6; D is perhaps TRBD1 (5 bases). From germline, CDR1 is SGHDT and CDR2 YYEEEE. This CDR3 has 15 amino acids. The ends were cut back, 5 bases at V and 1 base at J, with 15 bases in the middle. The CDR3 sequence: CASRGLDTRNTEAFF. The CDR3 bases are TGTGCCAGCAGGGGTTTGGACACGAGGAACACTGAAGCTTTCTTT.

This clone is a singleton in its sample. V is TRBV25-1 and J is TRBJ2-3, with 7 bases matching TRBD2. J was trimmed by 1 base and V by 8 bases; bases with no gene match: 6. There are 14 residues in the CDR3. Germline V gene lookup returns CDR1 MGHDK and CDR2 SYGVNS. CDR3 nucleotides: TGTGCCAGCTCTGGGGGGAGGGGCACAGATACGCAGTATTTT. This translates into CASSGGRGTDTQYF.